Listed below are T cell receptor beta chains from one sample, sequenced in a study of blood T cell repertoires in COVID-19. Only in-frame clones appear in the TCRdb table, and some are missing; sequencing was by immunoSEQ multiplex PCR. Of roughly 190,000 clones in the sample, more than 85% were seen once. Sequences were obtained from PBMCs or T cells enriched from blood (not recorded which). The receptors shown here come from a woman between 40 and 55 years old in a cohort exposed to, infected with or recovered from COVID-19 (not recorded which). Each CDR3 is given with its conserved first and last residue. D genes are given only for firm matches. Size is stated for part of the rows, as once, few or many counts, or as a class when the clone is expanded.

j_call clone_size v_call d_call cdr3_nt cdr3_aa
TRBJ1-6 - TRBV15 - TGTGCCACCAGCACCGCGGATTCACCCCTCCACTTT CATSTADSPLHF
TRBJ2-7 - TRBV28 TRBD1 TGTGCCAGCAGCCTACAGGGGCCTTACGAGCAGTACTTC CASSLQGPYEQYF
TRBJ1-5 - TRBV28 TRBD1 TGTGCCAGCACCTCAGAGGGGGCTGGTCAGCCCCAGCATTTT CASTSEGAGQPQHF
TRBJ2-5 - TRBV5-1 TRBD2 TGCGCCAGCATGGAAAGCGGGAGGGATGGGGAGACCCAGTACTTC CASMESGRDGETQYF
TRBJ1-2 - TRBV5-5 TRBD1 TGTGCCAGCAGCTTATTCAGGGGGCGGGCCTATGGCTACACCTTC CASSLFRGRAYGYTF
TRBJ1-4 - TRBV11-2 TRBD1 TGTGCCAGCAGACGAGCAGGGGGAGATGAAAAACTGTTTTTT CASRRAGGDEKLFF
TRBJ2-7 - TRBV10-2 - TGCGCCAGCAGTGAGTATAACGAGCAGTACTTC CASSEYNEQYF
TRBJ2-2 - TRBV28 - TGTGCCAGCAGGGAGGGAAACACCGGGGAGCTGTTTTTT CASREGNTGELFF
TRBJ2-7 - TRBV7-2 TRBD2 TGTGCCAGCAGCTTAGACCCAAGCGGGAGAGGCCTCTACGAGCAGTACTTC CASSLDPSGRGLYEQYF
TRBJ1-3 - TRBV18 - TGTGCCAGCTCACTATTGGCATTCTCTGGAAACACCATATATTTT CASSLLAFSGNTIYF
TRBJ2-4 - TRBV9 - TGTGCCAGCAGCCCAGGGAACAGGAGGGGGGGGCGAGCCAAAAACATTCAGTACTTC CASSPGNRRGGRAKNIQYF
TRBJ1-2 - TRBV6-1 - TGTGCCAGCAGTGAAGCGCGGGCGGGCTATGGCTACACCTTC CASSEARAGYGYTF
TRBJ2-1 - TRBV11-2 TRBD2 TGTGCCAGCAGGCCGACTAGCGGGGGGGCAAAATTCTACAATGAGCAGTTCTTC CASRPTSGGAKFYNEQFF
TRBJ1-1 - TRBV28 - TGTGCCAGCAGTTTACCCCCCGGAGGGGACACTGAAGCTTTCTTT CASSLPPGGDTEAFF
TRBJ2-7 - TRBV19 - TGTGCCAGTGCCCGGAGGGGGCACAATCTCTACGAGCAGTACTTC CASARRGHNLYEQYF
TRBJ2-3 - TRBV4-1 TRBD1 TGCGCCAGCAGCCCCAGACAGGGGAGGGATACGCAGTATTTT CASSPRQGRDTQYF
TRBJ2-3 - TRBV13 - TGTGCCAGCAGCTTAGGTCGGGAGCCAGATACGCAGTATTTT CASSLGREPDTQYF
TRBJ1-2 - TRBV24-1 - TGTGCCACCATGACGGACTCGGGTGGCTACACCTTC CATMTDSGGYTF
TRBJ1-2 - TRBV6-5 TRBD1 TGTGCCAGCCGTTTGACCACCGGGACAGGGCAATACGGCTACACCTTC CASRLTTGTGQYGYTF
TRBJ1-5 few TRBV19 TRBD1 TGTGCCAGTAGTCCCCTGGGACAGCCAAATCAGCCCCAGCATTTT CASSPLGQPNQPQHF
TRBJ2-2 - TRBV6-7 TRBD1 TGTGCCAGCAGAGACAGGGGGCTCACCGGGGAGCTGTTTTTT CASRDRGLTGELFF
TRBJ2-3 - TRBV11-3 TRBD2 TGTGCCAGCAGCTTAAGTAGCGGGGATACGCAGTATTTT CASSLSSGDTQYF
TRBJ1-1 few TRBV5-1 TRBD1 TGCGCCAGCAGCAAGGTGGTACAGGGGTCACCTGAAGCTTTCTTT CASSKVVQGSPEAFF
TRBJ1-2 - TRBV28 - TGTGCCAGCAGTTTGACAAGGACAGATCTCTATGGCTACACCTTC CASSLTRTDLYGYTF
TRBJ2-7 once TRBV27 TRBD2 TGTGCCAGCAGCTCACTAGCGGGCTACGAGCAGTACTTC CASSSLAGYEQYF
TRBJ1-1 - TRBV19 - TGTGCCAGTAGTATCGGTATGAACACTGAAGCTTTCTTT CASSIGMNTEAFF
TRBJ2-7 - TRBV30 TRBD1 TGTGCCTGGAGTGCCCCCGACAGGGGCCTAGGTGGCGAGCAGTACTTC CAWSAPDRGLGGEQYF
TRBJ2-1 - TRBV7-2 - TGTGCCAGCGCCACCCTCGGTAGACCGGGGGATGAGCAGTTCTTC CASATLGRPGDEQFF
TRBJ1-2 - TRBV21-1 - TGTGCCAGCAGCAAAGAACCGGGGGGGGGCTACACCTTC CASSKEPGGGYTF
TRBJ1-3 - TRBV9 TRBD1 TGTGCCAGCAGCCTAAGGGACAGCCTTATCTCTGGAAACACCATATATTTT CASSLRDSLISGNTIYF
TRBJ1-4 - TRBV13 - TGTGCCAGCAGCTTCAGGGGAGATGAAAAACTGTTTTTT CASSFRGDEKLFF
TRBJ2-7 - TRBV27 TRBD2 TGTGCCAGCAGTCAACCATCACCACGACTAGCGGGACCAAGAGAGCAGTACTTC CASSQPSPRLAGPREQYF
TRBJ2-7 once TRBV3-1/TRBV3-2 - TGTGCCAGCAGCCATCCAGGCAGTGCCTACGAGCAGTACTTC CASSHPGSAYEQYF
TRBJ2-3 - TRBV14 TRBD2 TGTGCCAGCAGCCAAGAAGGGGGTCCTAGCGGGAGCCGGGTTTTGGGTACGCAGTATTTT CASSQEGGPSGSRVLGTQYF
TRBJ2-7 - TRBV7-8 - TGTGCCAGCAGCGGAGGTTACTACGAGCAGTACTTC CASSGGYYEQYF
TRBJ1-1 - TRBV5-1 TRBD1 TGCGCCAGCAGCTTGGAAGGGACAGGGGGTACTGAAGCTTTCTTT CASSLEGTGGTEAFF
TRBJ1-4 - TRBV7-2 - TGTGCCAGCAGCTTCTTAGGAGTTGAAAAACTGTTTTTT CASSFLGVEKLFF
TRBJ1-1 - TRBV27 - TGTGCCAGCAGTTTGTCCAGGGCTGGGACTGAAGCTTTCTTT CASSLSRAGTEAFF
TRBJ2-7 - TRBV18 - TGTGCCAGCTCACCTTACGAAGGCGGGAACGAGCAGTACTTC CASSPYEGGNEQYF
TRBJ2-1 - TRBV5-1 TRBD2 TGCGCCAGCAGGGCTAGCGGGGGAAACAATGAGCAGTTCTTC CASRASGGNNEQFF
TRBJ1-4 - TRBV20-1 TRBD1 TGCAGTGCTAGTCAACAGGGGGCAACTAATGAAAAACTGTTTTTT CSASQQGATNEKLFF
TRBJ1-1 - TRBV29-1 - TGCAGCGTTGGTTATGAGGGGAACACTGAAGCTTTCTTT CSVGYEGNTEAFF